A selection of T cell receptor beta chains follows, all from one sample in a study of beta chain features in type 1 diabetes. The data were produced by immunoSEQ multiplex PCR, yet TCRdb's version contains in-frame clones alone and is incomplete. Of roughly 400,000 clones listed, over 8.5% were seen once; the top ten hold roughly 0.54%. Sequences were obtained from central memory CD4+ T cells from blood. These receptors were collected from a man in his thirties or forties with type 1 diabetes. Each CDR3 is given without its conserved first and last residue. Fields, in order: J gene, V gene, CDR3 protein.

TRBJ2-7,TRBV6-5,ASTSSGAAPYEQY
TRBJ1-1,TRBV5-1,ASRKMGVNTEAF
TRBJ1-5,TRBV7-2,ASSSRVGSNQPQH
TRBJ1-2,TRBV28,ASSSGDPRGGYGGYT
TRBJ2-7,TRBV6-1,ASSSFLGNEQY
TRBJ2-5,TRBV7-2,ASSQGQEQETQY
TRBJ2-1,TRBV28,ASRLPGTGYNEQF
TRBJ1-2,TRBV30,AWRDRSNANYGYT
TRBJ2-7,TRBV28,ASSLRGRFAAGR
TRBJ2-3,TRBV10-3,AISDRERTDTQY
TRBJ2-4,TRBV29-1,SVEDQQLAKNIQY
TRBJ1-2,TRBV5-4,ASSLGGTDIGYT
TRBJ2-3,TRBV10-3,AIRRSDTQY
TRBJ2-7,TRBV5-4,ASRDDDKRYEQY
TRBJ2-3,TRBV7-9,ASSLTPGDGTDTQY
TRBJ2-1,TRBV27,ASSFGQGSNEQF
TRBJ2-1,TRBV6-5,ASSSTSYNEQF
TRBJ2-1,TRBV11-3,ASSPRGGEQF
TRBJ2-7,TRBV28,ASSLGHLYEQY
TRBJ2-7,TRBV21-1,ASSSTTGLWEQY
TRBJ1-1,TRBV5-5,ASKHFTAF
TRBJ2-7,TRBV19,ASSRGIESYEQY
TRBJ2-6,TRBV7-6,ASSTRTGGAGANVLT
TRBJ1-1,TRBV27,ASSVGKGTEAF
TRBJ2-1,TRBV7-9,ASSFHVGGDEQF
TRBJ2-5,TRBV29-1,SVVRAPQETQY
TRBJ2-7,TRBV13,ASSSWTSGSYEQY
TRBJ2-7,TRBV5-1,ASSIRDRDYEQY
TRBJ2-7,TRBV28,ASRPGTGSYEQY
TRBJ1-2,TRBV7-9,ASSSRRKGGLNGYT
TRBJ2-7,TRBV25-1,ASSEGLADYEQY
TRBJ1-2,TRBV7-8,ASSGYIGYT
TRBJ1-4,TRBV27,ASSSPYNEKLF
TRBJ2-7,TRBV5-1,ASRRAAGIYEQY
TRBJ2-1,TRBV7-2,ASHGTSGTYEQF